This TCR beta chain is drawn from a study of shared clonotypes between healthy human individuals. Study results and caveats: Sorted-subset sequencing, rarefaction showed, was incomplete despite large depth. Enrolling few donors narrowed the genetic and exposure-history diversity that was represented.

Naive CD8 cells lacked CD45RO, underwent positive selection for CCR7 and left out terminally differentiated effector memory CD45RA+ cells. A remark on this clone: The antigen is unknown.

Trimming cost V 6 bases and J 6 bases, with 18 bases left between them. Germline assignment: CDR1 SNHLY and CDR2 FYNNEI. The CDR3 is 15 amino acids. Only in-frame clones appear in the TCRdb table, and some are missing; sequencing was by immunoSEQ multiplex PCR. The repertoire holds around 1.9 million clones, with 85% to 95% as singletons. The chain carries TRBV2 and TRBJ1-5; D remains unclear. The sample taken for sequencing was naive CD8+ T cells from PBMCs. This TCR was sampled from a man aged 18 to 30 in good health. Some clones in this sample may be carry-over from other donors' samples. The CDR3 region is CASSFTASRAQPQHF. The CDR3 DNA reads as TGTGCCAGCAGCTTTACTGCCTCGCGCGCTCAGCCCCAGCATTTT.